The 23 T cell receptor beta chains reported below all come from one sample, sequenced in a study of graft-versus-host responses after intestinal transplantation. Assay: immunoSEQ multiplex PCR; the TCRdb copy retains only in-frame clones and omits some. This table holds about 45,000 clones, roughly 90% found once. Sequencing used PBMCs, obtained 524 days after transplant. The receptors here all came from a human patient who received an intestinal transplant, so some T cells may come from the graft donor.

The count of this clone is one. One end of the junction does not line up with germline, which may come from a read error. The V and J genes are TRBV7-2 and TRBJ1-2; D not resolved. CDR3 length: 14 amino acids. The V gene's germline CDR1 is SGHTA and CDR2 FQGNSA. CDR3: CASSLVGSNYGHTF. In DNA, the CDR3 is TGTGCCAGCAGCTTAGTTGGCAGCAACTATGGCCACACCTTC.

V is TRBV4-1 and J is TRBJ2-2; 7 bases map to TRBD2. Germline CDR1 MGHRA, CDR2 YSYEKL. The CDR3 totals 18 residues. The junction had 12 bases not matched to a gene; V was cut back by 5 bases and J by 0 bases. The CDR3 DNA reads as TGCGCCAGCAGCTGGCCAGTCCGGGAGGACCCGAACACCGGGGAGCTGTTTTTT. Translating gives CASSWPVREDPNTGELFF.

The V call is TRBV5-1, the J call TRBJ2-1, with D perhaps assigned TRBD1 or TRBD2 (5 bases each). V was shortened by 0 bases and J by 7 bases, with 17 bases between the two germline ends. The germline V gene encodes CDR1 SGHRS and CDR2 YFSETQ. This CDR3 is built from 16 residues. In DNA form, the CDR3 reads TGCGCCAGCAGCTTGGTCGGCAGGGAGTTGGAAAATGAGCAGTTCTTC. It yields the protein CASSLVGRELENEQFF.

The rearrangement uses TRBV29-1 and TRBJ2-1; 13 bases align to TRBD2. From germline, CDR1 is SQVTM and CDR2 ANQGSEA. Trimming at V came to 4 bases and at J to 5 bases, leaving 2 bases not matched to a gene. The CDR3 sequence is 14 residues long. CDR3 loop: CSVAGTSGNNEQFF. The CDR3 nucleotides are TGCAGCGTTGCCGGGACTAGCGGGAACAATGAGCAGTTCTTC.

This clone has a handful of counts. This chain uses TRBV5-1 with TRBJ2-7; 7 nucleotides align to TRBD1. This CDR3 region has 14 residues. The germline CDR1 and CDR2 sequences are SGHRS and YFSETQ. The V and J ends lost 4 bases and 2 bases, in that order; junction bases with no gene match: 6. In DNA, the CDR3 is TGCGCCAGCAGCCTAAGGGACAGAACCTACGAGCAGTACTTC. Protein product: CASSLRDRTYEQYF. Drawing the rest from reference TRBV5-1 and TRBJ2-7, the complete variable domain is KAGVTQTPRYLIKTRGQQVTLSCSPISGHRSVSWYQQTPGQGLQFLFEYFSETQRNKGNFPGRFSGRQFSNSRSEMNVSTLELGDSALYLCASSLRDRTYEQYFGPGTRLTVT.

The chain employs TRBV2 and TRBJ2-7; 7 bases are a match to TRBD1. Germline CDR1 SNHLY, CDR2 FYNNEI. Trimming at V came to 7 bases and at J to 3 bases, leaving 6 bases not matched to a gene. The length of the CDR3 is 13 residues. CDR3 region: CASTEGQFYEQYF. CDR3 nucleotide sequence: TGTGCCAGCACCGAGGGACAGTTCTACGAGCAGTACTTC.

The chain links TRBV11-2 to TRBJ1-3; D is perhaps TRBD1 (6 bases). V was shortened by 2 bases and J by 0 bases, with 14 bases between the two germline ends. The CDR3 runs 17 residues. From germline, CDR1 is SGHAT and CDR2 FQNNGV. This chain's CDR3 is CASSLSPDRSSGNTIYF. The CDR3, as DNA: TGTGCCAGCAGCTTATCCCCCGACAGGAGCTCTGGAAACACCATATATTTT.

The CDR3 sequence is CASSLNRGPYEQYF. The CDR3 nucleotides read TGTGCCAGCAGCTTGAACAGGGGGCCCTACGAGCAGTACTTC. The chain combines TRBV7-9 with TRBJ2-7; 9 nucleotides agree with TRBD1. With V trimmed by 3 bases and J by 2 bases, 2 bases remained unmatched. There are 14 residues in the CDR3. The germline V gene encodes CDR1 SEHNR and CDR2 FQNEAQ (reference sequence).

The genes are TRBV6-5 and TRBJ1-2, with D unclear. Germline V gene data show CDR1 as MNHEY and CDR2 as SVGAGI. V was cut by 4 bases and J by 4 bases, with 10 bases left in between. The CDR3 length is 13 residues. CDR3 DNA sequence: TGTGCCAGCAGTTCTGTGCCAGTCTATGGCTACACCTTC. It encodes CASSSVPVYGYTF.

The genes are TRBV6-1 and TRBJ2-2; D tentatively reads TRBD1 or TRBD2 (6 bases each). The length of the CDR3 is 16 residues. With 4 bases removed from V and 4 bases from J, the gap between germline ends came to 16 bases. Germline V gene data show CDR1 as MNHNS and CDR2 as SASEGT. The CDR3 nucleotides are TGTGCCAGCAGTGCCTACGGGGGCTCAAGCACCGGGGAGCTGTTTTTT. Its protein is CASSAYGGSSTGELFF.

The table lists this clone with a count of one. CDR3 region: CASMGQGANGNTIYF. CDR3 DNA: TGTGCCAGTATGGGACAGGGGGCTAACGGAAACACCATATATTTT. This sequence joins TRBV19 and TRBJ1-3, with 12 bases lining up with TRBD1. Germline lookup yields CDR1 LNHDA and CDR2 SQIVND (reference sequence). The trim removed 7 bases at V and 4 bases at J, leaving 5 bases unmatched. The CDR3 has 15 amino acids.

The genes are TRBV7-2 and TRBJ1-1, with 7 bases aligning to TRBD1. The ends lost 4 bases at V and 1 base at J; junction bases unmatched: 6. CDR3 length: 15 amino acids. The germline V gene has CDR1 SGHTA and CDR2 FQGNSA. CDR3: CASSWRDRANTEAFF. The DNA of the CDR3 is TGTGCCAGCAGCTGGCGGGACAGAGCGAACACTGAAGCTTTCTTT.

The chain recombines TRBV27 with TRBJ2-1; D is unresolved. Germline lookup yields CDR1 MNHEY and CDR2 SMNVEV (reference sequence). This CDR3 has 14 residues. V lost 0 bases and J lost 5, with 8 bases in between. This CDR3 reads CASSLSEAHNEQFF. CDR3 DNA: TGTGCCAGCAGTTTATCGGAAGCTCACAATGAGCAGTTCTTC.

The V call is TRBV19, the J call TRBJ1-3, with a tentative D call TRBD1 (6 bases). Germline V gene data show CDR1 as LNHDA and CDR2 as SQIVND (reference sequence). This CDR3 contains 18 residues. Trimming stripped 1 base from V and 4 bases from J, with 20 bases between. This CDR3 is CASSIGWGREAIGNTIYF. In DNA form, the CDR3 reads TGTGCCAGTAGTATAGGGTGGGGGCGCGAAGCCATCGGAAACACCATATATTTT.

This clone was seen a single time. CDR3 DNA: TGTGCCAGCAGCCAAGAGCCTGGGACAGAAAATTACAATGAGCAGTTCTTC. It codes for CASSQEPGTENYNEQFF. V gene TRBV4-2 combines with J gene TRBJ2-1, with TRBD1 matching 7 bases. The V gene's germline CDR1 is LGHNA and CDR2 YNFKEQ. V was clipped by 0 bases and J by 4 bases; unmatched bases: 9. The CDR3 spans 17 residues.

CDR3 in DNA: TGTGCCAGTAGTTTGGCAGATACGCAGTATTTT. Translating gives CASSLADTQYF. The chain links TRBV19 to TRBJ2-3, with D hard to call. Germline V gene data show CDR1 as LNHDA and CDR2 as SQIVND (reference sequence). Trimming removed 5 bases from V and 4 bases from J, with 4 bases in between. This CDR3 is 11 amino acids long.

The gene calls are TRBV28 and TRBJ1-4, with TRBD1 matching over 10 bases. This CDR3 has 14 amino acids. J lost 7 bases, V lost 6 bases, and 5 bases had no gene match. Germline V lookup: CDR1 MDHEN, CDR2 SYDVKM. The CDR3 region has the DNA TGTGCCAGCAGCGAGACAGGGGGCATTGAAAAACTGTTTTTT. Its protein is CASSETGGIEKLFF.

The chain employs TRBV6-5 and TRBJ1-1; maybe TRBD1 (6 bases). This CDR3 contains 15 residues. Trimming shortened V by 6 bases and J by 3 bases, and 17 bases separated the two germline ends. The germline V gene encodes CDR1 MNHEY and CDR2 SVGAGI. This CDR3 is CASRHNQQGYTEAFF. In DNA, the CDR3 is TGTGCCAGCAGACATAACCAGCAGGGGTACACTGAAGCTTTCTTT.

The J gene is TRBJ2-1, the V gene TRBV4-1, with 13 bases lining up with TRBD2. Germline loops: CDR1 MGHRA, CDR2 YSYEKL. The CDR3 consists of 17 residues. Unmatched junction bases numbered 6, after V lost 1 base and J lost 6 bases. The CDR3 DNA is TGCGCCAGCAGCCAAGTCGAACTAGCGGGGGGGGGCAATGAGCAGTTCTTC. Amino acids: CASSQVELAGGGNEQFF.

The rearrangement uses TRBV4-1 and TRBJ2-3; the match to TRBD2 covers 14 bases. CDR3 length: 19 residues. Germline assignment: CDR1 MGHRA and CDR2 YSYEKL. The V segment lost 5 bases and the J segment 0 bases; nucleotides outside the gene matches: 10. CDR3 residues: CASSARGLAGVPSTDTQYF. The CDR3 DNA follows: TGCGCCAGCAGCGCAAGGGGACTAGCGGGAGTCCCTAGCACAGATACGCAGTATTTT.

The J gene is TRBJ2-1, the V gene TRBV5-4; D call uncertain. V was clipped by 3 bases and J by 2 bases, with 15 bases between them. This CDR3 region has 16 residues. CDR1 SGHNT and CDR2 YYREEE come from the germline V gene (reference sequence). CDR3 sequence (DNA): TGTGCCAGCAGCTCCCTGACGGAAACCGCCTACAATGAGCAGTTCTTC. This codes for CASSSLTETAYNEQFF.

The chain is built from TRBV27 and TRBJ2-5; 16 nucleotides agree with TRBD2. The J call may be mistaken, given a closer DNA end match to TRBJ2-7. This CDR3 contains 18 residues. Looked up from germline, CDR1 is MNHEY and CDR2 is SMNVEV (reference sequence). The DNA for the CDR3 is TGTGCCAGCAGGGGACTAGCGGGAGGGCCGATAAAACTTTACGAGCAGTACTTC. It is translated as CASRGLAGGPIKLYEQYF.

The chain recombines TRBV4-3 with TRBJ2-2, with D uncertain. V was cut by 2 bases and J by 4 bases, with 8 bases left in between. CDR3 length: 14 amino acids. Germline CDR1 LGHNA, CDR2 YSLEER. CDR3 bases: TGCGCCAGCAGCCAATATTGGGGCACCGGGGAGCTGTTTTTT. Encoded protein: CASSQYWGTGELFF.